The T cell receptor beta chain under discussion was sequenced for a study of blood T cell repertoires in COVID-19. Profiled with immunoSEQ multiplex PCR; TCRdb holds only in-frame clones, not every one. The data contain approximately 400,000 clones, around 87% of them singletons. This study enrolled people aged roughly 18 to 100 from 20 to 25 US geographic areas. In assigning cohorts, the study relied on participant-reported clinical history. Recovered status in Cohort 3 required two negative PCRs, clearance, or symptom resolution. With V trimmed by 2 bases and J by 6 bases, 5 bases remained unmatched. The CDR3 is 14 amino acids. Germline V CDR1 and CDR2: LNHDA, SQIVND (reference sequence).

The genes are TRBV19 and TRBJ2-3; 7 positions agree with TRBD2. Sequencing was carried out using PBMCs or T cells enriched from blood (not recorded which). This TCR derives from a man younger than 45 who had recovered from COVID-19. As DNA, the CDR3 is TGTGCCAGTAGTATAATGCGGGGGATGGATACGCAGTATTTT. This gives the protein CASSIMRGMDTQYF.